This is a list of T cell receptor beta chains from one sample in a study of shared clonotypes between healthy human individuals. Sequencing used immunoSEQ multiplex PCR; TCRdb keeps in-frame clones, though not all of them. The data show 900,000 to 1,200,000 clones, about 80% seen once. The sample taken for sequencing was memory CD4+ T cells from PBMCs. Receptors were obtained from a man younger than 35 in good health. Some clones in this sample may be carry-over from other donors' samples. The CDR3 runs from the conserved cysteine through the conserved F or W. D genes are given only for firm matches. Clone size is given for some rows only: seen once, a few or many times, or a class if the clone is expanded.

d_gene,j_gene,v_gene,abundance,CDR3nt,CDR3aa
NA,TRBJ1-2,TRBV5-1,NA,TGCGCCAGCAGCCCCCAGGTTATGAAATATGGCTACACCTTC,CASSPQVMKYGYTF
NA,TRBJ2-3,TRBV9,NA,TGTGCCAGCAGCCCCCGTGGTCCCGGGGATACCACAGATACGCAGTATTTT,CASSPRGPGDTTDTQYF
NA,TRBJ2-4,TRBV9,NA,TGTGCCAGCAGCGTAGTTGGCTCAAACATTCAGTACTTC,CASSVVGSNIQYF
NA,TRBJ1-1,TRBV28,NA,TGTGCCAGCAGTCAACCCTCGACAACGGGACGTTTGAGGACTGAAGCTTTCTTT,CASSQPSTTGRLRTEAFF
NA,TRBJ2-7,TRBV5-1,NA,TGCGCCAGCAGAACACATTGGGACACCTCCTACGAGCAGTACTTC,CASRTHWDTSYEQYF
TRBD1,TRBJ2-5,TRBV6-6,NA,TGTGCCAGCAGCGAGGGGGCAGAGACCCAGTACTTC,CASSEGAETQYF
TRBD1,TRBJ1-2,TRBV18,NA,TGTGCCAGCTCACCGAACCCGACAGGGGGAGGCAACTATGGCTACACCTTC,CASSPNPTGGGNYGYTF
TRBD1,TRBJ1-1,TRBV5-3,NA,TGTGCCAGAAGCTTGGTCTCGGGACAGGGAAAAAACACTGAAGCTTTCTTT,CARSLVSGQGKNTEAFF
NA,TRBJ2-7,TRBV5-1,NA,TGCGCCAGCAGCTTAACTGGATCTGACGAGCAGTACTTC,CASSLTGSDEQYF
NA,TRBJ1-2,TRBV7-8,NA,TGTGCCAGCAGCCCCCGAGGGGGTAACTATGGCTACACCTTC,CASSPRGGNYGYTF
TRBD1,TRBJ1-3,TRBV7-2,NA,TGTGCCAGCAGCACGCAGGGGGCTGCTGGAAACACCATATATTTT,CASSTQGAAGNTIYF
NA,TRBJ2-5,TRBV7-2,many,TGTGCCAGCAGCCCAAGGGGGGTGCGGCCTAGGGAGACCCAGTACTTC,CASSPRGVRPRETQYF
NA,TRBJ2-2,TRBV5-1,NA,TGCGCCAGCAGCTTGGGTGTGACAGGCTTATCGACCGGGGAGCTGTTTTTT,CASSLGVTGLSTGELFF
NA,TRBJ2-3,TRBV7-9,NA,TGTGCCAGCAGCAAAGGACAGCCCACAGATACGCAGTATTTT,CASSKGQPTDTQYF
TRBD1,TRBJ2-1,TRBV12-5,NA,TGTGCTAGTGGCCTAGGACAGGGGATCAATGAGCAGTTCTTC,CASGLGQGINEQFF
NA,TRBJ2-5,TRBV5-1,NA,TGCGCCAGCAGCTTGGATGGGCTAGGCCGCGAGACCCAGTACTTC,CASSLDGLGRETQYF
NA,TRBJ1-1,TRBV2,NA,TGTGCCAGCAGTGGGAGAGAGGGGAGGAACACTGAAGCTTTCTTT,CASSGREGRNTEAFF
NA,TRBJ1-3,TRBV5-1,NA,TGCGCCAGCAGCTTGTCGGGTGCTGGTAATGGAAACACCATATATTTT,CASSLSGAGNGNTIYF
NA,TRBJ2-2,TRBV11-2,few,TGTGCCAGCAGCTCCGTAGTATCTGCCGGGGAGCTGTTTTTT,CASSSVVSAGELFF
NA,TRBJ1-3,TRBV19,NA,TGTGCCAGTAGCACCCCGGTCGGATACTCAAACACCATATATTTT,CASSTPVGYSNTIYF
TRBD2,TRBJ2-3,TRBV7-2,NA,TGTGCCAGCAGCTTATACCCGGGACTAGCGGGAGGAATGACAGATACGCAGTATTTT,CASSLYPGLAGGMTDTQYF
TRBD2,TRBJ2-7,TRBV7-2,NA,TGTGCCAGCAGCTCCCGGACTAGCGGGAGAGGGGAGCAGTACTTC,CASSSRTSGRGEQYF
NA,TRBJ2-5,TRBV7-3,NA,TGTGCCAGCAGCCCCCAACGTTACGAGACCCAGTACTTC,CASSPQRYETQYF
NA,TRBJ2-3,TRBV7-3,NA,TGTGCCAGCAGCCTCCGCTCCAGCGCAGGCACAGATACGCAGTATTTT,CASSLRSSAGTDTQYF
NA,TRBJ2-7,TRBV4-2,NA,TGTGCCAGCAGCCAAGATATGAGCTCCTACGAGCAGTACTTC,CASSQDMSSYEQYF
NA,TRBJ2-5,TRBV10-3,NA,TGTGCCATCAGAAGACAGGGAGGCGGAGAGACCCAGTACTTC,CAIRRQGGGETQYF
NA,TRBJ1-2,TRBV9,NA,TGTGCCAGCAGCGTAGGCTATGGCTACACCTTC,CASSVGYGYTF
NA,TRBJ2-3,TRBV5-1,NA,TGCGCCAGCAGCTTGGGGAGGGTCGCAGATACGCAGTATTTT,CASSLGRVADTQYF
NA,TRBJ2-3,TRBV29-1,NA,TGCAGCGTCCAAGCGCTAGGAGATACGCAGTATTTT,CSVQALGDTQYF